This entry features one T cell receptor beta chain sequence. Its antigen is still unknown. This sample was included in a study of shared clonotypes between healthy human individuals. The wider study: The donor pool was made up of a couple of women and three men aged 18 to 49.

In germline, CDR1 is MDHEN, CDR2 SYDVKM. V lost 2 bases and J lost 6, with 11 bases in between. The CDR3 totals 14 residues. TCRdb's copy holds only in-frame clones and misses some; the assay was immunoSEQ multiplex PCR. The sample comprises approximately 1.5 million clones, approximately 98.5% of which are singletons, and 0.36% rests with the top ten. Study findings and constraints: Clonotype sharing among donors, it was expected, would be affected by sequencing depth. Unshared clonotypes carried lower generation probabilities than those common to all four donors.

The CD4+ fraction was divided into a CD45RA+ naive subset and a CD45RA-negative memory subset. The TCR sequence derives from a man between 25 and 39 years old in good health. The chain carries TRBV28 and TRBJ1-5; D is unclear. Sequenced input: naive CD4+ T cells sorted from blood. Subset meaning: CD45RA+ positively selected. The CDR3 bases are TGTGCCAGCAGTTTAACGCCAATAAGTCAGCCCCAGCATTTT. Protein product: CASSLTPISQPQHF. Variable domain in full (rest from reference TRBV28 and TRBJ1-5): DVKVTQSSRYLVKRTGEKVFLECVQDMDHENMFWYRQDPGLGLRLIYFSYDVKMKEKGDIPEGYSVSREKKERFSLILESASTNQTSMYLCASSLTPISQPQHFGDGTRLSIL.